This is a list of T cell receptor beta chains from one sample in a study of beta chain features in type 1 diabetes. Only in-frame clones appear in the TCRdb table, and some are missing; sequencing was by immunoSEQ multiplex PCR. The table shows 640,000 or so clones, with around 15% occurring only once. The specimen sequenced was naive CD4+ T cells from blood. These receptors were taken from a man younger than 30 with type 1 diabetes. CDR3s include the opening cysteine and the closing phenylalanine or tryptophan. A D gene is named only where the DNA matches it firmly. Clone size, where shown, is once, few, many, or a class for clones that have expanded.

V	D	size	J	DNA	CDR3
TRBV7-6	-	few	TRBJ2-5	TGTGCCAGCAGCTTAGCCGAGGGGGAGACCCAGTACTTC	CASSLAEGETQYF
TRBV14	-	-	TRBJ2-7	TGTGCCAGCCGCCCAAGCAGGGGACCTTACGAGCAGTACTTC	CASRPSRGPYEQYF
TRBV18	-	-	TRBJ2-3	TGTGCCAGCTCACCCCCAGAGCCGCTCACAGATACGCAGTATTTT	CASSPPEPLTDTQYF
TRBV29-1	TRBD1	few	TRBJ1-4	TGCAGCGTTGAGAAGACAGGGAAGGAAAAACTGTTTTTT	CSVEKTGKEKLFF
TRBV2	-	-	TRBJ2-1	TGTGCCAGCAGTGAAGCCTATGGGTCCTACAATGAGCAGTTCTTC	CASSEAYGSYNEQFF
TRBV5-1	-	-	TRBJ2-2	TGCGCCAGCAGCTTGGCCGGGGAGCTGTTTTTT	CASSLAGELFF
TRBV5-4	-	-	TRBJ2-4	TGTGCCAGCAGCTTGGGACAGGGACTAGCCAAAAACATTCAGTACTTC	CASSLGQGLAKNIQYF
TRBV5-1	TRBD1	few	TRBJ2-5	TGCGCCAGCAGCCCACAACAGGGGGCGGTGGCTGGTGGCGAGACCCAGTACTTC	CASSPQQGAVAGGETQYF
TRBV4-1	TRBD2	few	TRBJ2-6	TGCGCCAGCAGCCAAGTCCCCGGGGGGGCTGGGGCCAACGTCCTGACTTTC	CASSQVPGGAGANVLTF
TRBV7-2	TRBD1	-	TRBJ1-1	TGTGCCAGCAGCCTTAGACAGGGGGGAAACACTGAAGCTTTCTTT	CASSLRQGGNTEAFF
TRBV6-6	-	-	TRBJ1-2	TGTGCCAGCACCCGGGACACCGGGGATTTCTATGGCTACACCTTC	CASTRDTGDFYGYTF
TRBV30	-	-	TRBJ2-7	TGTGCCTGGAGTGTAAGGTCCCGGGGGATCTACGAGCAGTACTTC	CAWSVRSRGIYEQYF
TRBV10-3	TRBD1	-	TRBJ2-2	TGTGCCAGCTTCACCGGGACAGGGTTCCCCGGGGAGCTGTTTTTT	CASFTGTGFPGELFF
TRBV21-1	-	few	TRBJ1-2	TGTGCCAGCAGCTCAAACAGGGACCCCATCAGGGGCTACACCTTC	CASSSNRDPIRGYTF
TRBV30	-	few	TRBJ2-1	TGTGCCCTAATCCCATACAATGAGCAGTTCTTC	CALIPYNEQFF
TRBV10-3	-	-	TRBJ2-2	TGTGCCATCGGGAGGTCGAACACCGGGGAGCTGTTTTTT	CAIGRSNTGELFF
TRBV27	-	-	TRBJ1-4	TGTGCCAGCAGTTTAAGAGAGGGGTTGGGGGAAAAACTGTTTTTT	CASSLREGLGEKLFF
TRBV10-2	-	few	TRBJ2-2	TGCGCCAGCGGACAGTTAGAGCTGTTTTTT	CASGQLELFF
TRBV7-8	TRBD1	-	TRBJ1-1	TGTGCCAGCAGCTTAGCGCCGTTGGGACAGGGGACGGTTGGCACTGAAGCTTTCTTT	CASSLAPLGQGTVGTEAFF
TRBV5-6	-	few	TRBJ2-7	TGTGCCAGCAGCTTGAACAGGCACCCTGAGCAGTACTTC	CASSLNRHPEQYF
TRBV2	-	-	TRBJ1-5	TGTGCCAGCAGTGAAGCAGGGCAACCCAATCAGCCCCAGCATTTT	CASSEAGQPNQPQHF
TRBV6-5	TRBD2	-	TRBJ2-1	TGTGCCAGCAGTCAAGCGGGACTAGTATTGCAGTTCTTC	CASSQAGLVLQFF
TRBV6-4	-	-	TRBJ1-6	TGTGCCAGCAGACGGGACGGCAGAGATAATTCACCCCTCCACTTT	CASRRDGRDNSPLHF
TRBV6-6	-	-	TRBJ1-2	TGTGCCAGCAGTTACTCCCAGCGGAGCTACACCTTC	CASSYSQRSYTF
TRBV2	TRBD1	-	TRBJ1-1	TGTGCCAGCAGTGGTGGACAGGGGAACACTGAAGCTTTCTTT	CASSGGQGNTEAFF
TRBV7-3	TRBD2	-	TRBJ2-1	TGTGCCAGCAGCTTAAACGCCCAGAGTGGCGGGGGGTACAATGAGCAGTTCTTC	CASSLNAQSGGGYNEQFF
TRBV7-2	-	few	TRBJ1-6	TGTGCCAGCAGCTTAGAGGGACCTTATAATTCACCCCTCCACTTT	CASSLEGPYNSPLHF
TRBV30	-	-	TRBJ1-4	TGTGCCTGGAGTCTTAACACTAATGAAAAACTGTTTTTT	CAWSLNTNEKLFF
TRBV6-5	-	few	TRBJ1-2	TGTGCCAGCAGTAGGGGGGGCAACTATGGCTACACCTTC	CASSRGGNYGYTF
TRBV6-5	-	-	TRBJ2-1	TGTGCCAGCAGTTACTTAGAAGGGGCTGAGCAGTTCTTC	CASSYLEGAEQFF
TRBV7-2	-	-	TRBJ1-1	TGTGCCAGCAGCTTAGGGACCTCTTTTGAAGCTTTCTTT	CASSLGTSFEAFF